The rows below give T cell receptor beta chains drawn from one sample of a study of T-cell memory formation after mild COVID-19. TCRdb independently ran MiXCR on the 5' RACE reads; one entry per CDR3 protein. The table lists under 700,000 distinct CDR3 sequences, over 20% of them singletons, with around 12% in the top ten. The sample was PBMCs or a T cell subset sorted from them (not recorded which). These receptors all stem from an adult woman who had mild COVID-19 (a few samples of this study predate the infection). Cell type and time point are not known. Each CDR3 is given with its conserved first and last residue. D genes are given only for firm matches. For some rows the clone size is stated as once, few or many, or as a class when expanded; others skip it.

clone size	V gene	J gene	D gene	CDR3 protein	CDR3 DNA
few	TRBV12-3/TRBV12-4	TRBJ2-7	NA	CASSLVSRGLWPPGHSYEQYF	TGTGCCAGCAGTTTAGTCTCGAGGGGATTATGGCCTCCGGGCCACTCCTACGAGCAGTACTTC
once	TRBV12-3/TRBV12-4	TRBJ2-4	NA	CASTQSSGATGQNIQYF	TGTGCCAGCACCCAAAGTTCGGGGGCCACAGGCCAAAACATTCAGTACTTC
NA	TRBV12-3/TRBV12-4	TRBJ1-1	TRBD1	CASRIWGQVNTEAFF	TGTGCCAGCAGAATTTGGGGACAGGTGAACACTGAAGCTTTCTTT
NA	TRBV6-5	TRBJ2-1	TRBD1	CASSYKADLEDRGFSNEQFF	TGTGCCAGCAGTTACAAGGCAGACCTCGAGGACAGGGGCTTCAGCAATGAGCAGTTCTTC
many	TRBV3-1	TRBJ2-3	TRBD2	CASSQAGGPTDTQYF	TGTGCCAGCAGCCAAGCGGGGGGGCCCACAGATACGCAGTATTTT
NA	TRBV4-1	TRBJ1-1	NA	CASSPPPLSNTEAFF	TGCGCCAGCAGCCCCCCGCCGCTCTCGAACACTGAAGCTTTCTTT
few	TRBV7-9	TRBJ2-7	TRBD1	CASSLRQGARDEQYF	TGTGCCAGCAGCTTAAGGCAGGGGGCGAGAGACGAGCAGTACTTC
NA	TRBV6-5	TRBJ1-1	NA	CASTAGPNTEAFF	TGTGCCAGCACCGCGGGGCCCAACACTGAAGCTTTCTTT
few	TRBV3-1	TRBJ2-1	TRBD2	CASSKRGDYNEQFF	TGTGCCAGCAGCAAGCGGGGGGACTACAATGAGCAGTTCTTC
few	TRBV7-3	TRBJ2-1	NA	CASSPIATPYNEQFF	TGTGCCAGCAGCCCTATCGCTACGCCCTACAATGAGCAGTTCTTC
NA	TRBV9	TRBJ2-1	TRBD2	CASSVLPSGGYNEQFF	TGTGCCAGCAGCGTACTGCCTAGCGGGGGGTACAATGAGCAGTTCTTC
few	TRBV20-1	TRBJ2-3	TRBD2	CSARGQRGSLPTDTQYF	TGCAGTGCTAGAGGGCAGCGCGGGAGCCTACCCACAGATACGCAGTATTTT
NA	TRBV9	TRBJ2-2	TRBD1	CASSRQGSSNTGELFF	TGTGCCAGCAGCAGACAGGGTTCGTCGAACACCGGGGAGCTGTTTTTT
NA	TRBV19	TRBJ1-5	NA	CASSKPTEHNQPQHF	TGTGCCAGTAGTAAACCAACCGAACACAATCAGCCCCAGCATTTT
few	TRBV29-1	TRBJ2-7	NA	CSVEERNSYEQYF	TGCAGCGTTGAAGAACGGAACTCCTACGAGCAGTACTTC
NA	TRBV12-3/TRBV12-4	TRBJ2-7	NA	CASSADRSEYEQYF	TGTGCCAGCAGTGCCGACAGATCAGAGTACGAGCAGTACTTC
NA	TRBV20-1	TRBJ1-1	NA	CSAWGGDTEAFF	TGCAGTGCTTGGGGGGGGGACACTGAAGCTTTCTTT
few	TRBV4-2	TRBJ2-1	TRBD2	CASSQGTGGTYNEQFF	TGTGCCAGCAGCCAAGGTACGGGAGGCACCTACAATGAGCAGTTCTTC
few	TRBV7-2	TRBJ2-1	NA	CASSLVPRVDYNEQFF	TGTGCCAGCAGCTTAGTGCCCAGGGTTGACTACAATGAGCAGTTCTTC
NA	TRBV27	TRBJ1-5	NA	CASSLSGVSGQPQHF	TGTGCCAGCAGTTTATCGGGGGTCAGCGGTCAGCCCCAGCATTTT
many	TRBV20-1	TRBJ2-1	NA	CSAKGGGALGF	TGCAGTGCTAAGGGAGGGGGGGCGCTGGGCTTC
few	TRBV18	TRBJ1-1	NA	CASSPTSGNTEAFF	TGTGCCAGCTCCCCCACTTCAGGGAACACTGAAGCTTTCTTT
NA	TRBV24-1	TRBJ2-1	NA	CATSDPAGVGGVSYNEQFF	TGTGCCACCAGTGACCCGGCCGGTGTGGGCGGTGTTTCCTACAATGAGCAGTTCTTC
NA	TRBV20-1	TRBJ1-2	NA	CSASATANYGYTF	TGCAGTGCTTCTGCGACAGCTAACTATGGCTACACCTTC
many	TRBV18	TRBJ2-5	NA	CASSPRGGYQETQYF	TGTGCCAGCTCACCACGAGGGGGATACCAAGAGACCCAGTACTTC
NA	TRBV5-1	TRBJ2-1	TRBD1	CASSLAGDRGWGSYNEQFF	TGCGCCAGCAGCTTGGCCGGGGACAGGGGATGGGGCTCCTACAATGAGCAGTTCTTC
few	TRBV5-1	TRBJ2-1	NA	CASSSKAGPRNEQFF	TGCGCCAGCAGCTCAAAAGCGGGTCCGAGGAATGAGCAGTTCTTC
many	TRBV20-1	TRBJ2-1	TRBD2	CSARDYSQFF	TGCAGTGCGAGGGACTACTCGCAGTTCTTC
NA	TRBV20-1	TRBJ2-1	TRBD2	CSARDPGGSTSNEQFF	TGCAGTGCTAGAGATCCGGGCGGGAGCACCTCTAATGAGCAGTTCTTC
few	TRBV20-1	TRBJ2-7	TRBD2	CSAIGLAGAKYEQYF	TGCAGTGCTATCGGACTAGCGGGGGCGAAATACGAGCAGTACTTC
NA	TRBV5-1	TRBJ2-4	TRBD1	CASSLEGARAKNIQYF	TGCGCCAGCAGCTTGGAGGGGGCGCGAGCCAAAAACATTCAGTACTTC
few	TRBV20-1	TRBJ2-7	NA	CSARISYEQYF	TGCAGTGCTAGGATCTCCTACGAGCAGTACTTC
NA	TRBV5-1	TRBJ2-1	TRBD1	CASTGGRDSSYNEQFF	TGCGCCAGCACGGGTGGTAGGGACAGCTCCTACAATGAGCAGTTCTTC
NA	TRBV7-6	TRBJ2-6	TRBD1	CASSSQRGPSPGANVLTF	TGTGCCAGCAGCTCGCAGAGGGGGCCATCGCCTGGGGCCAACGTCCTGACTTTC
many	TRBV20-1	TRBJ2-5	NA	CSARDGTPQETQYF	TGCAGTGCTAGAGACGGGACTCCTCAAGAGACCCAGTACTTC
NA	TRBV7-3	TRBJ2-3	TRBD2	CASSLFSGAGTDTQYF	TGTGCCAGCAGCTTGTTTAGCGGGGCGGGGACAGATACGCAGTATTTT
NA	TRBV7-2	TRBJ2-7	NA	CASSFSGMGEQYF	TGTGCCAGCAGCTTTTCAGGGATGGGCGAGCAGTACTTC
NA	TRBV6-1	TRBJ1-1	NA	CASSERWNTEAFF	TGTGCCAGCAGTGAGAGGTGGAACACTGAAGCTTTCTTT
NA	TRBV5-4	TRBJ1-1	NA	CASSLPGPNTEAFF	TGTGCCAGCAGCTTGCCCGGGCCGAACACTGAAGCTTTCTTT
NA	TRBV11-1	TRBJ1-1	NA	CASSLLEKNTEAFF	TGTGCCAGCAGCTTACTCGAAAAGAACACTGAAGCTTTCTTT
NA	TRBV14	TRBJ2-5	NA	CASSRVYQETQYF	TGTGCCAGCAGCCGGGTGTACCAAGAGACCCAGTACTTC
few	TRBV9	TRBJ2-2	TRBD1	CASSVAWTGPNTGELFF	TGTGCCAGCAGCGTAGCCTGGACAGGGCCTAACACCGGGGAGCTGTTTTTT
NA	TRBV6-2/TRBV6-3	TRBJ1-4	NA	CASNRITNEKLFF	TGTGCCAGCAACCGGATAACTAATGAAAAACTGTTTTTT
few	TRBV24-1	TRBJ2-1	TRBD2	CATSDLRLAGQFF	TGTGCCACCAGTGATTTGAGACTAGCGGGGCAGTTCTTC
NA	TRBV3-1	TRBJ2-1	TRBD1	CASSQHQDRGGGQFF	TGTGCCAGCAGCCAACATCAGGACAGGGGAGGAGGGCAGTTCTTC
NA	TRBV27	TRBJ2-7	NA	CASGGTATQGEQYF	TGTGCCAGCGGCGGGACAGCCACCCAAGGGGAGCAGTACTTC
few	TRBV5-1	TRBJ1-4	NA	CASSQGISRTNEKLFF	TGCGCCAGCAGCCAAGGGATCTCCCGTACTAATGAAAAACTGTTTTTT
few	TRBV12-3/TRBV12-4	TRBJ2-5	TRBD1	CASETGKETQYF	TGTGCCAGTGAGACAGGGAAGGAGACCCAGTACTTC
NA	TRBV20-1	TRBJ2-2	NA	CSAPAPSRAAGELFF	TGCAGTGCACCAGCACCCTCCCGGGCCGCCGGGGAGCTGTTTTTT
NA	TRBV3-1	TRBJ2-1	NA	CASSQDEWIDLGSYNEQFF	TGTGCCAGCAGCCAAGATGAGTGGATAGACCTGGGCTCCTACAATGAGCAGTTCTTC
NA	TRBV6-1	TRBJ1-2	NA	CASSEATGHPYEGYTF	TGTGCCAGCAGTGAAGCAACGGGACATCCCTATGAAGGCTACACCTTC
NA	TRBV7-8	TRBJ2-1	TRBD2	CASITSGLAGGSTYNEQFF	TGTGCCAGCATCACATCTGGACTAGCGGGAGGTTCAACCTACAATGAGCAGTTCTTC
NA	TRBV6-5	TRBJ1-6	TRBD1	CASSGQGAYSPLHF	TGTGCCAGCAGTGGTCAGGGGGCGTATTCACCCCTCCACTTT
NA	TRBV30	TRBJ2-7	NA	CAWSVGGKVYEQYF	TGTGCCTGGAGTGTGGGCGGGAAGGTCTACGAGCAGTACTTC
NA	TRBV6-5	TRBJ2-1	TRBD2	CAVQPAGLYNEQFF	TGTGCCGTTCAACCAGCGGGGCTTTACAATGAGCAGTTCTTC